Sequencing of this TCR beta chain was carried out in a study of blood T cell repertoires in COVID-19 (dated by TCRdb to the early 2020s). Looking at the study overall: Samples from collaborators originated in the United States, Italy and Spain and spanned both the acute and convalescent phases of COVID-19. The prospective study material was composed of cDNA or gDNA derived from T cells, B-cell-depleted T cells, or PBMCs. Deeply sampled blood TCRbeta repertoires from subjects exposed to, actively infected with, or recovered from COVID-19 were included in the dataset. The repertoires were made available in a free public database intended to serve as a resource for research on the immune response to SARS-CoV-2. Samples were obtained from the ongoing ImmuneRACE study (first 160 participants) and from over 1,000 subjects provided by 6 global collaborators. A de-identified subject ID, COVID-19 status, age in years and sex were almost always included in the sample metadata. Where available, HLA class I and class II types were obtained from metadata supplied by the sample provider rather than from assay-based typing.

TCRbeta CDR3 regions were amplified from genomic DNA using the immunoSEQ Assay, a bias-controlled multiplex PCR. The original methods were these. Nucleated cell counts per sample were estimated from amplification of reference gene primers within the assay. To quantify the absolute abundance of each unique TCRbeta CDR3 rearrangement, sequence reads were collapsed and filtered. For each sample, productive Simpson clonality was calculated by taking the square root of Simpson's diversity index across productive rearrangements. TCRdb's version of the immuneACCESS table is confined to in-frame rearrangements and falls short of the full clone set. An unresolved V gene accounts for under half of the shortfall where checked; the remainder is of unknown origin. V and J calls and clone size are as listed in that table; D and trimming were resolved from the DNA. Within this sample are a few hundred thousand clones, with more than 70% of them counted one time only. The biggest ten clones account for less than 4% of the sample.

The germline V end is reduced by 2 bases and the J end by 8 bases; junction bases left unmatched: 7. The CDR3 contains 15 residues, cysteine and phenylalanine counted. Here the CDR3 DNA is all that survives: 45 bases in frame from base 1. The germline V gene (reference sequence) yields GTSNPN for CDR1 and SVGIG for CDR2. Concerning this clone itself: Its antigen has not been determined. Base qualities are missing; no much larger clone stands one base away.

Overall results and qualifications from the work: The amount of clinical and demographic metadata varied by source and participant and was provided uncurated.

The collaborating institutions used their own protocols to collect whole blood in K2EDTA tubes. For TCRbeta analysis, collaborators shipped samples as frozen whole blood, isolated PBMCs, or DNA extracted from either of those sample types. The sample consisted of peripheral blood. The chain employs TRBV30 and TRBJ1-6; 9 junctional bases match TRBD1. This sequence originates from a woman older than 75 with acute or convalescent COVID-19. CDR3 reads: CAWSSPGQGHSPLHF. The nucleotide sequence is TGTGCCTGGAGTAGCCCGGGACAGGGACATTCACCCCTCCACTTT.